These 13 T cell receptor beta chains originate from one sample sequenced in a study of blood T cell repertoires in COVID-19. Only in-frame clones appear in the TCRdb table, and some are missing; sequencing was by immunoSEQ multiplex PCR. The sample consists of some 180,000 clones, roughly 88% of them appearing once. Sequenced input: peripheral blood. The source is a woman aged 40 to 50 with COVID-19, enrolled during active disease.

For the CDR3, the DNA is TGTGCCAGCCGCCCGAGGAGGGGAGGGCCAGGCAATGAGCAGTTCTTC. Protein product: CASRPRRGGPGNEQFF. J is TRBJ2-1 and V is TRBV28, with TRBD2 identical over 7 bases. The junction had 16 bases not matched to a gene; V was cut back by 8 bases and J by 6 bases. This CDR3 comprises 16 residues. CDR1 and CDR2 (germline): MDHEN, SYDVKM.

The rearrangement links TRBV5-6 to TRBJ1-2; weak D call: TRBD1 (6 bases). The germline V and J ends were trimmed by 4 bases and 2 bases, with 12 bases remaining between them. The CDR3 is made up of 14 amino acids. Germline V gene lookup returns CDR1 SGHDT and CDR2 YYEEEE. CDR3 region: CASSAAGTNYGYTF. Here the CDR3 DNA reads TGTGCCAGCAGCGCCGCCGGGACAAACTATGGCTACACCTTC.

CDR3 in amino acids: CAISASGGAQEETQYF. DNA for the CDR3: TGTGCCATCAGTGCTAGCGGGGGGGCCCAGGAGGAGACCCAGTACTTC. The rearrangement joins TRBV10-3 to TRBJ2-5, with 12 bases aligning to TRBD2. The CDR3 consists of 16 residues. CDR1 and CDR2 (germline): ENHRY, SYGVKD. V lost 4 bases, J lost 5 bases, and 8 bases stayed unmatched.

The gene calls are TRBV27 and TRBJ1-1; TRBD1 is a possible D gene (6 bases). Germline CDR1 reads MNHEY; CDR2 reads SMNVEV (reference sequence). V was cut by 10 bases and J by 2 bases, with 14 bases left in between. The CDR3 length is 13 residues. CDR3 in DNA: TGTGCCACATACAGGGCCGGTAACACTGAAGCTTTCTTT. It translates to CATYRAGNTEAFF.

This sequence joins TRBV5-1 and TRBJ1-6; possible D gene TRBD1, 5 bases. The ends were cut back, 4 bases at V and 7 bases at J, with 12 bases in the middle. In germline, CDR1 is SGHRS, CDR2 YFSETQ. This CDR3 region has 14 residues. CDR3 nucleotide sequence: TGCGCCAGCAGCCGTCAGGGTGAGAATTCACCCCTCCACTTT. As protein: CASSRQGENSPLHF.

The J gene is TRBJ1-1, the V gene TRBV27; D ambiguous. CDR1 and CDR2 (germline): MNHEY, SMNVEV (reference sequence). Trimming shortened V by 6 bases and J by 4 bases, and 18 bases separated the two germline ends. This CDR3 contains 15 residues. This CDR3 reads CASSPDMSGVTEAFF. The CDR3 coding sequence is TGTGCCAGCAGCCCCGATATGAGTGGAGTCACTGAAGCTTTCTTT.

This clone appeared a few times. The gene calls are TRBV28 and TRBJ1-2; TRBD1 aligns across 7 bases. Germline-derived CDR1 and CDR2 are MDHEN and SYDVKM. V shed 6 bases, J shed 7 bases, and the junction held 14 bases outside the gene matches. The length of the CDR3 is 15 residues. This CDR3 reads CASSSQYTGVAGYTF. CDR3 nucleotides: TGTGCCAGCAGCTCACAATACACAGGGGTCGCTGGCTACACCTTC.

This sequence joins TRBV18 and TRBJ2-7; tentative D call: TRBD1 (5 bases). Germline-derived CDR1 and CDR2 are KGHSH and LQKENI. V was clipped by 2 bases and J by 7 bases, with 12 bases between them. The CDR3 runs to 13 residues. This CDR3 is CASSPYQGGEQYF. The CDR3 bases are TGTGCCAGCTCACCATACCAGGGTGGAGAGCAGTACTTC.

This chain joins TRBV6-5 and TRBJ2-7; a weak D match, TRBD1 (6 bases). The CDR3 loop spans 14 amino acids. From germline, CDR1 is MNHEY and CDR2 SVGAGI. The ends were cut back, 5 bases at V and 3 bases at J, with 14 bases in the middle. This chain's CDR3 is CASSTDRAYYEQYF. Written as DNA, the CDR3 is TGTGCCAGCAGTACGGACAGAGCTTACTACGAGCAGTACTTC.

The V call is TRBV28, the J call TRBJ2-3; D is unresolved. This CDR3 region has 13 residues. Germline values: CDR1 MDHEN, CDR2 SYDVKM. The ends were cut back, 3 bases at V and 2 bases at J, with 6 bases in the middle. The CDR3: CASSFLDTDTQYF. The DNA of the CDR3 is TGTGCCAGCAGTTTCCTAGACACAGATACGCAGTATTTT.

This chain uses TRBV7-6 with TRBJ1-2, with D tentatively TRBD1 (5 bases). This CDR3 has 16 amino acids. Between the trimmed V and J ends, which lost 0 bases and 6 bases, there was a span of 17 bases. Per the germline V gene, CDR1 is SGHVS and CDR2 is FNYEAQ. The CDR3 spells CASSLANPTARDGYTF. CDR3 DNA sequence: TGTGCCAGCAGCTTAGCCAACCCGACAGCCAGAGATGGCTACACCTTC.

This clone was recorded a few times. CDR3 bases: TGTGCCAGCAGTCTGAGTTACAATGAGCAGTTCTTC. Its translation: CASSLSYNEQFF. The rearrangement joins TRBV6-5 to TRBJ2-1; D not resolved. Trimming removed 5 bases at V and 4 bases at J, with 6 bases between. The CDR3 extends over 12 amino acids. The V gene's germline CDR1 is MNHEY and CDR2 SVGAGI.

The table lists this clone with a few counts. J is TRBJ2-7 and V is TRBV5-1; maybe TRBD1 (7 bases). The CDR3 covers 15 residues. V was trimmed by 6 bases and J by 3 bases, leaving 19 bases between them. The V gene's germline CDR1 is SGHRS and CDR2 YFSETQ. This CDR3 reads CASKGGQQAVYEQYF. In nucleotides, the CDR3 is TGCGCCAGCAAGGGGGGACAGCAAGCCGTCTACGAGCAGTACTTC.